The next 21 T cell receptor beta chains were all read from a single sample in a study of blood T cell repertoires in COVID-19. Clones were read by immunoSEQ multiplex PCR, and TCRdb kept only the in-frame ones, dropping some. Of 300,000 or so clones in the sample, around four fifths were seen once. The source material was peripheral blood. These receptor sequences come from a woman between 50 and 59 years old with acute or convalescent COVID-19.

The CDR3 bases are TGCAGTGCTAGTTGGGCTCGGGGAACTGAAGCTTTCTTT. Its translation is CSASWARGTEAFF. The rearrangement links TRBV20-1 to TRBJ1-1; D is unresolved. Per the germline V gene, CDR1 is DFQATT and CDR2 is SNEGSKA (reference sequence). The CDR3 covers 13 residues. Trimming cost V 3 bases and J 5 bases, with 13 bases left between them.

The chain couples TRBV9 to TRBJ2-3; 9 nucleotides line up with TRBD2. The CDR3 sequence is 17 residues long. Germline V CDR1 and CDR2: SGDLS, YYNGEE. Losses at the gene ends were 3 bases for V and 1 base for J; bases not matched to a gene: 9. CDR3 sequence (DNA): TGTGCCAGCAGCGAGGGGGCTAGCGGGGATGGCACAGATACGCAGTATTTT. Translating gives CASSEGASGDGTDTQYF.

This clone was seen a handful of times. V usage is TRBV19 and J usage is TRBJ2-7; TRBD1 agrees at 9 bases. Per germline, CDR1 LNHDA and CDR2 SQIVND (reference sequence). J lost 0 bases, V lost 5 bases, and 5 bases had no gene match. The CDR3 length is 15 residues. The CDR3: CASSVPGQGSYEQYF. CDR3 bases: TGTGCCAGTAGTGTGCCGGGACAGGGCTCCTACGAGCAGTACTTC. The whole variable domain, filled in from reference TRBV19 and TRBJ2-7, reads DGGITQSPKYLFRKEGQNVTLSCEQNLNHDAMYWYRQDPGQGLRLIYYSQIVNDFQKGDIAEGYSVSREKKESFPLTVTSAQKNPTAFYLCASSVPGQGSYEQYFGPGTRLTVT.

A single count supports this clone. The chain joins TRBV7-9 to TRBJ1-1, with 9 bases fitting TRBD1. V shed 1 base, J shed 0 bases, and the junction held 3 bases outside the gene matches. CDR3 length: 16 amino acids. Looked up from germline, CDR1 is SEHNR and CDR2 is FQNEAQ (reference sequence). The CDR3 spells CASSLGGTGMNTEAFF. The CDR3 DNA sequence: TGTGCCAGCAGCTTAGGCGGGACAGGGATGAACACTGAAGCTTTCTTT.

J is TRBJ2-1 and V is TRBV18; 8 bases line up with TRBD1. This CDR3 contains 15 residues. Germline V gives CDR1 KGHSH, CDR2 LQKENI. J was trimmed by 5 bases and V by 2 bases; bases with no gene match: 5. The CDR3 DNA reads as TGTGCCAGCTCACCAAACAGGGGGGAAGACAATGAGCAGTTCTTC. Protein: CASSPNRGEDNEQFF.

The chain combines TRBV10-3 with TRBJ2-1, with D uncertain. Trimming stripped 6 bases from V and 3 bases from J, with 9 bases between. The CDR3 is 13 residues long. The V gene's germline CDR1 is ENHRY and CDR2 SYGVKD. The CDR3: CAIRTERYNEQFF. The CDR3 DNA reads TGTGCCATCAGGACCGAGCGCTACAATGAGCAGTTCTTC.

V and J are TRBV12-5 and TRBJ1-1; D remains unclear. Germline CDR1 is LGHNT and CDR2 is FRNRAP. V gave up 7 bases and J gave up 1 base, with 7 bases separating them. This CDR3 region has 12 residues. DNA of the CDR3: TGTGCTAGTGCCGGTCGGAACACTGAAGCTTTCTTT. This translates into CASAGRNTEAFF.

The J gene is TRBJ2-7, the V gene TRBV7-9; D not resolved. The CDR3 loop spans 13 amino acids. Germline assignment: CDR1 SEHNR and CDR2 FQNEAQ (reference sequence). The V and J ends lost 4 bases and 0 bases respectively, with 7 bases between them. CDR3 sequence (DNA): TGTGCCAGCAGCTCCGCGAGCTCCTACGAGCAGTACTTC. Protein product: CASSSASSYEQYF. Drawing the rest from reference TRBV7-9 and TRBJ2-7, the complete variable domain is DTGVSQNPRHKITKRGQNVTFRCDPISEHNRLYWYRQTLGQGPEFLTYFQNEAQLEKSRLLSDRFSAERPKGSFSTLEIQRTEQGDSAMYLCASSSASSYEQYFGPGTRLTVT.

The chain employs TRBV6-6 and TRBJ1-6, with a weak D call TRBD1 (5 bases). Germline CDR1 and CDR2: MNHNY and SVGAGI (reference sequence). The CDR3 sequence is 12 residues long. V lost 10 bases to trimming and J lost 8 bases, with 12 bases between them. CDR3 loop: CAMGRGDSPLHF. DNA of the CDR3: TGTGCCATGGGGCGGGGGGATTCACCCCTCCACTTT.

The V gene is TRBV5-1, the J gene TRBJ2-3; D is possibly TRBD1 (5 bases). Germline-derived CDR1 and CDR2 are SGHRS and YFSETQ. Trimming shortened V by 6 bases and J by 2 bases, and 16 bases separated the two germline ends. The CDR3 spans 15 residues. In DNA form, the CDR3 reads TGCGCCAGCATGAGCTTACCGACAGACACAGATACGCAGTATTTT. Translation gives CASMSLPTDTDTQYF. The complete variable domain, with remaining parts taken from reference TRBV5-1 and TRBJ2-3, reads KAGVTQTPRYLIKTRGQQVTLSCSPISGHRSVSWYQQTPGQGLQFLFEYFSETQRNKGNFPGRFSGRQFSNSRSEMNVSTLELGDSALYLCASMSLPTDTDTQYFGPGTRLTVL.

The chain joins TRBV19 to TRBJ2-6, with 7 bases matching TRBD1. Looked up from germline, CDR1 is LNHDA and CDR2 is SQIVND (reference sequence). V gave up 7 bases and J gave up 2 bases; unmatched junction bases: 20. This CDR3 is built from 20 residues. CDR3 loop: CASMELTGRTSNPGANVLTF. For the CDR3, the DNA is TGTGCCAGTATGGAGTTGACAGGGCGTACGTCGAACCCTGGGGCCAACGTCCTGACTTTC. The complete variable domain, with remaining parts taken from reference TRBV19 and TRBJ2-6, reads DGGITQSPKYLFRKEGQNVTLSCEQNLNHDAMYWYRQDPGQGLRLIYYSQIVNDFQKGDIAEGYSVSREKKESFPLTVTSAQKNPTAFYLCASMELTGRTSNPGANVLTFGAGSRLTVL.

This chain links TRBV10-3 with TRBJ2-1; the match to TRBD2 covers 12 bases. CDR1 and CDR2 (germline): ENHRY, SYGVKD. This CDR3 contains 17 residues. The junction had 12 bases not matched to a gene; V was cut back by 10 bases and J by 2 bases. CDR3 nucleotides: TGTGCCACGGCGGGACTAGCGGGTTTAACCCCCTACAATGAGCAGTTCTTC. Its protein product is CATAGLAGLTPYNEQFF.

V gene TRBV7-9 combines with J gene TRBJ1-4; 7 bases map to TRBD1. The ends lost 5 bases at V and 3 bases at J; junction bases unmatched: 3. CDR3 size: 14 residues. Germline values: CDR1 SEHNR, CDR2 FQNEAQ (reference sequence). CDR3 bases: TGTGCCAGCAGCCGGGACAGCCCTAATGAAAAACTGTTTTTT. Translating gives CASSRDSPNEKLFF.

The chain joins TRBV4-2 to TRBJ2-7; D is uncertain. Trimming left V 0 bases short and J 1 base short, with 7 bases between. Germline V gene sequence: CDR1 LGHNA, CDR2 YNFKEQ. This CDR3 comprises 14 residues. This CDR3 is CASSQDRLSYEQYF. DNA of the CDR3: TGTGCCAGCAGCCAAGATCGTTTATCCTACGAGCAGTACTTC.

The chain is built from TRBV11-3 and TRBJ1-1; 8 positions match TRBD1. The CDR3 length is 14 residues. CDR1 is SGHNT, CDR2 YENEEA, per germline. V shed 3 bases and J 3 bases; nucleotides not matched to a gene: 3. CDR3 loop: CASSLTGEYTEAFF. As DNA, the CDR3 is TGTGCCAGCAGCTTGACAGGGGAATACACTGAAGCTTTCTTT.

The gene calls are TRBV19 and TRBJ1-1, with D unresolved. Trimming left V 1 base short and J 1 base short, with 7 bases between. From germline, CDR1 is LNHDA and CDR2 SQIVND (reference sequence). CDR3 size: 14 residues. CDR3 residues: CASSIGASNTEAFF. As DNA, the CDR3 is TGTGCCAGTAGTATAGGGGCCTCGAACACTGAAGCTTTCTTT.

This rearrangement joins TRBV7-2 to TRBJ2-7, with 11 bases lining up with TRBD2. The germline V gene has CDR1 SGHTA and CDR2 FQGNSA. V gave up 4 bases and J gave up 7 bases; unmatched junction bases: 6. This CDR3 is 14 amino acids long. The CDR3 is CASSSPTSGSEQYF. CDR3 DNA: TGTGCCAGCAGCTCACCCACTAGCGGGAGTGAGCAGTACTTC. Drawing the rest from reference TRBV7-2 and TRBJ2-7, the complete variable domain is GAGVSQSPSNKVTEKGKDVELRCDPISGHTALYWYRQSLGQGLEFLIYFQGNSAPDKSGLPSDRFSAERTGGSVSTLTIQRTQQEDSAVYLCASSSPTSGSEQYFGPGTRLTVT.

Written as DNA, the CDR3 is TGTGCCAGCAGTGAATCAGGCGTACGTCTTTTAGCCAAAAACATTCAGTACTTC. The encoded protein is CASSESGVRLLAKNIQYF. The V call is TRBV6-4, the J call TRBJ2-4; D not resolved. The CDR3 totals 18 residues. V was shortened by 3 bases and J by 0 bases, with 18 bases between the two germline ends. The germline gives CDR1 MRHNA, CDR2 SNTAGT.

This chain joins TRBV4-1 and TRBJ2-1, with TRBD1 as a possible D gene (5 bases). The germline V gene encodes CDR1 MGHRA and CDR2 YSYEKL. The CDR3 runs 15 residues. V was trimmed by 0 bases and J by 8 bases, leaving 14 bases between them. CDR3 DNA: TGCGCCAGCAGCCAAGATATCAGGCAGGGCGATGAGCAGTTCTTC. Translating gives CASSQDIRQGDEQFF.

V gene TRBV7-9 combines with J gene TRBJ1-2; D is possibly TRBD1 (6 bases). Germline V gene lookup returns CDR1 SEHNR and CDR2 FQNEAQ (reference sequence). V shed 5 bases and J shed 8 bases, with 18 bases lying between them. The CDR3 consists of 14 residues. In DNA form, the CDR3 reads TGTGCCAGCAGCCCAATGACAGGATTGGCAGGCTACACCTTC. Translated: CASSPMTGLAGYTF.

CDR3 residues: CASSERTGTEAFF. CDR3 bases: TGTGCCAGCAGTGAAAGGACAGGGACTGAAGCTTTCTTT. The chain combines TRBV6-1 with TRBJ1-1; 8 nucleotides agree with TRBD1. The V gene's germline CDR1 is MNHNS and CDR2 SASEGT. This CDR3 is built from 13 residues. Trimming at V came to 2 bases and at J to 5 bases, leaving 1 base not matched to a gene.